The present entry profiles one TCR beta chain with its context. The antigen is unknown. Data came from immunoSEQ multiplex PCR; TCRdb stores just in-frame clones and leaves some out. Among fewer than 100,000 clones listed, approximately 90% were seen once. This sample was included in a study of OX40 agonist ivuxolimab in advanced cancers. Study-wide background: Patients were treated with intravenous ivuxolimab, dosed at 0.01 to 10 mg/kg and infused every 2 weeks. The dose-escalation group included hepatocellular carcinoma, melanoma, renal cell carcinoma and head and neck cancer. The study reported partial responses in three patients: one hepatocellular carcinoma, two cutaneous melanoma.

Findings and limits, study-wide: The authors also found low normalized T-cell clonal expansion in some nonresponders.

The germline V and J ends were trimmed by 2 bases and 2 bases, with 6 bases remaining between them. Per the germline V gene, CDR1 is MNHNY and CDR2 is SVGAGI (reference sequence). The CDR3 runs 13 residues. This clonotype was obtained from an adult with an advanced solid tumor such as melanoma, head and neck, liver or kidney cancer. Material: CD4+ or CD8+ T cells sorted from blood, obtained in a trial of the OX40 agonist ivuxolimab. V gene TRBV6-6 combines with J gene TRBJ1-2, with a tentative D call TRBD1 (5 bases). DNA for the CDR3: TGTGCCAGCAGTTACGACAGCAACTATGGCTACACCTTC. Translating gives CASSYDSNYGYTF.